The rows below give T cell receptor beta chains drawn from one sample of a study of blood T cell repertoires in COVID-19. Libraries were prepared by immunoSEQ multiplex PCR; TCRdb keeps only in-frame clonotypes and omits some of them. The sample holds about 240,000 clones, roughly 86% seen once. Sequenced material: peripheral blood. These receptors were obtained from a woman aged 50 to 65 with COVID-19, enrolled during active disease. Each CDR3 is given without its conserved first and last residue.

V gene: TRBV5-6; J gene: TRBJ2-7; CDR3 protein: ASSLTSVAKQY
V gene: TRBV4-3; J gene: TRBJ1-5; CDR3 protein: ASSQEGGRNQPQH
V gene: TRBV6-5; J gene: TRBJ2-4; CDR3 protein: ASSYSSGVAKNIQY
V gene: TRBV9; J gene: TRBJ2-5; CDR3 protein: ASSVRGAETQY
V gene: TRBV5-4; J gene: TRBJ1-4; CDR3 protein: ASSLPKDRVNEKLF
V gene: TRBV19; J gene: TRBJ1-1; CDR3 protein: ASKGGGHMNTEAF
V gene: TRBV19; J gene: TRBJ2-3; CDR3 protein: ASSIAGGGTDTQY
V gene: TRBV7-3; J gene: TRBJ2-1; CDR3 protein: ASSLTGNEQF
V gene: TRBV29-1; J gene: TRBJ1-6; CDR3 protein: SVRELSNSPLH
V gene: TRBV14; J gene: TRBJ2-1; CDR3 protein: ASSPLEGQTLNEQF
V gene: TRBV19; J gene: TRBJ1-1; CDR3 protein: ASSPQLAANTEAF
V gene: TRBV18; J gene: TRBJ2-3; CDR3 protein: ASSLRDRATDTQY
V gene: TRBV5-1; J gene: TRBJ2-4; CDR3 protein: ASSPRQGGNIQY
V gene: TRBV27; J gene: TRBJ2-2; CDR3 protein: ASSTQGFANTGELF
V gene: TRBV6-1; J gene: TRBJ1-5; CDR3 protein: ASSEAAGRAQH
V gene: TRBV3-1/TRBV3-2; J gene: TRBJ2-1; CDR3 protein: ASSRRQGVSYNEQF